This TCR beta chain was captured in a study of T cells in Graves' hyperthyroidism and ophthalmopathy. Amplification targeted TCR beta CDR3 regions from RNA transcripts. First-round RT-PCR targeting the TCR CDR3 was performed with the HTBI primer set. Using its own MiXCR run on the multiplex PCR reads, TCRdb lists one record per CDR3 protein. The sample lists 600,000 to 650,000 distinct CDR3 sequences, around 20% occurring once. The ends were cut back, 2 bases at V and 4 bases at J, with 6 bases in the middle. Per germline, CDR1 SEHNR and CDR2 FQNEAQ (reference sequence). The CDR3 length is 14 residues. This clonotype came up a few times.

This sequence joins TRBV7-9 and TRBJ1-6; D ambiguous. This clonotype was obtained from a man aged 25-40 years with Graves' ophthalmopathy. Sample: blood. The CDR3 sequence: CASSLQTYNSPLHF. CDR3 DNA: TGTGCCAGCAGCTTACAGACTTATAATTCACCCCTCCACTTT.